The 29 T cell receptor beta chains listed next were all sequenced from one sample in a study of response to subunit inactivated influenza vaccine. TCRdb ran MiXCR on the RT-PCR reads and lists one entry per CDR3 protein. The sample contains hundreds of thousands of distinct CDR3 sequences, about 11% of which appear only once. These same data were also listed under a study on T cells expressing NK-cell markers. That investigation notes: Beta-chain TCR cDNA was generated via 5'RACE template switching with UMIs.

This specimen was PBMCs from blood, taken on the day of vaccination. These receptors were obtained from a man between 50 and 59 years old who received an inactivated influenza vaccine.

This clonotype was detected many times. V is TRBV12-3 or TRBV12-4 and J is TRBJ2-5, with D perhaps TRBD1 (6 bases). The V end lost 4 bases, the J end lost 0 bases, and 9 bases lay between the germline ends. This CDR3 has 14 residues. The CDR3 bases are TGTGCCAGCAGTTCCCGGACAGACCAAGAGACCCAGTACTTC. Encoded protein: CASSSRTDQETQYF.

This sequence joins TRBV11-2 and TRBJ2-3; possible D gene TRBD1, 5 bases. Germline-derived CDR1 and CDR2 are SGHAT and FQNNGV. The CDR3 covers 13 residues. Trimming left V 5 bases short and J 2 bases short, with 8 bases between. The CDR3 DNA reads TGTGCCAGCAGCACAGGCACCACAGATACGCAGTATTTT. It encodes CASSTGTTDTQYF.

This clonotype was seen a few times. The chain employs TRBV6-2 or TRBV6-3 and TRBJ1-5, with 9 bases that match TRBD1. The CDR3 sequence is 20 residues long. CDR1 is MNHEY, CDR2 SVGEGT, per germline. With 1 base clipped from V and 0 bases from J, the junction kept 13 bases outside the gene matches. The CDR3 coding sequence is TGTGCCAGCAGTTACTTAGGGGTGGACAGGGGTGGATATAGCAATCAGCCCCAGCATTTT. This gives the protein CASSYLGVDRGGYSNQPQHF.

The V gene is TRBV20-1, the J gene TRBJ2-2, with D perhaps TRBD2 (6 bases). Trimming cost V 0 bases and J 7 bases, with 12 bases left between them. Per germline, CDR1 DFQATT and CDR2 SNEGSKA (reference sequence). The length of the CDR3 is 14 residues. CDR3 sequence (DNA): TGCAGTGCTAGAGATCGGGGGTCCGGCGGGGAGCTGTTTTTT. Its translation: CSARDRGSGGELFF.

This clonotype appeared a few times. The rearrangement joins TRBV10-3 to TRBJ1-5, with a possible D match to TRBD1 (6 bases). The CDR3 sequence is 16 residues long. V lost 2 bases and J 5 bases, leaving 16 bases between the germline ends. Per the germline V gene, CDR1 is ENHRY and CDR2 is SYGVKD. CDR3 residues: CAISEGRTGRDQPQHF. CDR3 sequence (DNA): TGTGCCATCAGTGAGGGCCGTACAGGGAGAGATCAGCCCCAGCATTTT.

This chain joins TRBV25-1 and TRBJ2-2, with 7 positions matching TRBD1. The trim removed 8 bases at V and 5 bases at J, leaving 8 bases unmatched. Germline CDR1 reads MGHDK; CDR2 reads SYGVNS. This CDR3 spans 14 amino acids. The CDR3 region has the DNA TGTGCCAGCTTGGGGACAGCACCGACCGGGGAGCTGTTTTTT. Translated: CASLGTAPTGELFF.

The CDR3: CASSYPTGGTGANVLTF. The DNA of the CDR3 is TGTGCCAGCAGTTACCCCACAGGGGGCACTGGGGCCAACGTCCTGACTTTC. The V and J genes are TRBV6-5 and TRBJ2-6; 9 bases line up with TRBD1. J gave up 2 bases and V 2 bases, and 4 bases lay outside the gene matches. Germline loops: CDR1 MNHEY, CDR2 SVGAGI. The CDR3 consists of 17 residues.

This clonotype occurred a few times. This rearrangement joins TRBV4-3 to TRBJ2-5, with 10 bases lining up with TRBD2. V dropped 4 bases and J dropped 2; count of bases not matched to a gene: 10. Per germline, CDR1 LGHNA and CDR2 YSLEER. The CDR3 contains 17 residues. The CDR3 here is CASSPRGKRGGQETQYF. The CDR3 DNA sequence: TGCGCCAGCAGCCCCCGGGGGAAGCGGGGGGGGCAAGAGACCCAGTACTTC.

The CDR3 here is CSAHDRPNYEQYF. The DNA of the CDR3 is TGCAGTGCTCACGACAGGCCAAATTACGAGCAGTACTTC. The V and J genes are TRBV20-1 and TRBJ2-7; possibly TRBD1 for D (6 bases). The germline gives CDR1 DFQATT, CDR2 SNEGSKA (reference sequence). This CDR3 contains 13 residues. Trimming pared 5 bases from V and 4 bases from J, leaving 15 bases between.

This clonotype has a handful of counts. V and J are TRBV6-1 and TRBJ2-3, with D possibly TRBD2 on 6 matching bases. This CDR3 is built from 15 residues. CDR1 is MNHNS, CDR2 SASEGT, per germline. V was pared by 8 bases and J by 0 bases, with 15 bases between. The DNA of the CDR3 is TGTGCCAGCGGACTATGGGGAGCAAGCACAGATACGCAGTATTTT. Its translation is CASGLWGASTDTQYF.

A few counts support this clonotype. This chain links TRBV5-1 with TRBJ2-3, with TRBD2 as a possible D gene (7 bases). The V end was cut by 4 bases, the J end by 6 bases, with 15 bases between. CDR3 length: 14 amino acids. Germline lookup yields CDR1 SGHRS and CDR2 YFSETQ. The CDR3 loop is CASSAGAGRDTQYF. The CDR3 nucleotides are TGCGCCAGCAGCGCGGGGGCGGGGAGGGATACGCAGTATTTT.

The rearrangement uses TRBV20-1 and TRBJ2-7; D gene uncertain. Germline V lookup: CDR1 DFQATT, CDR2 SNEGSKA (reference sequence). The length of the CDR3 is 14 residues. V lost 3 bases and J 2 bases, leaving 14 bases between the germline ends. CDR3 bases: TGCAGTGCTAGGTTCTACTCTAGGCCCTACGAGCAGTACTTC. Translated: CSARFYSRPYEQYF.

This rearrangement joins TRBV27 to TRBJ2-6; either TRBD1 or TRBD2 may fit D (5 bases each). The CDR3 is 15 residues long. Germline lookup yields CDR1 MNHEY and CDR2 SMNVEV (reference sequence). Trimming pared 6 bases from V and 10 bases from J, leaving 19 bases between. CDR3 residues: CASRRTGTALNVLTF. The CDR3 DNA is TGTGCCAGCAGGAGGACCGGGACGGCTCTAAACGTCCTGACTTTC.

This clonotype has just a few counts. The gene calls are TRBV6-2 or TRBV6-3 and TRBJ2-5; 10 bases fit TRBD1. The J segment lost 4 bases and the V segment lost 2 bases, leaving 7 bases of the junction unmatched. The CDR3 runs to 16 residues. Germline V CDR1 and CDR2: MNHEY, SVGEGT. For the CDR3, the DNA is TGTGCCAGCAGTTACAACCGGGACAGGGGTCCAGAGACCCAGTACTTC. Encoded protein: CASSYNRDRGPETQYF.

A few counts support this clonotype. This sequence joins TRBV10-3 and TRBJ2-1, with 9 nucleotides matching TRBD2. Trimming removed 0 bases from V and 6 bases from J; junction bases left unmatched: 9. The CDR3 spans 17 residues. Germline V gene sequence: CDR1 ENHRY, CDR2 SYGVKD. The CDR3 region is CAISESTGGTSFNEQFF. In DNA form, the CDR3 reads TGTGCCATCAGTGAGTCGACGGGGGGGACTAGCTTCAATGAGCAGTTCTTC.

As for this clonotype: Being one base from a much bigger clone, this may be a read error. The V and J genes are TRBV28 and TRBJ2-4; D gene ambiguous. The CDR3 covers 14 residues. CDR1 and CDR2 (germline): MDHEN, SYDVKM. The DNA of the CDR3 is TGTGCCAGCAGTTTAAGGGCGGCCAAAAACATTCAGTGCTTC. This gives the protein CASSLRAAKNIQCF.

The CDR3 DNA follows: TGTGCCAGCAGCCCTGGCACGGACGCCTATGGCTACACCTTC. Its protein is CASSPGTDAYGYTF. This rearrangement joins TRBV3-1 to TRBJ1-2, with no clear D. CDR1 is LGHDT, CDR2 YNNKEL, per germline (reference sequence). The length of the CDR3 is 14 residues. Trimming shortened V by 4 bases and J by 4 bases, and 13 bases separated the two germline ends.

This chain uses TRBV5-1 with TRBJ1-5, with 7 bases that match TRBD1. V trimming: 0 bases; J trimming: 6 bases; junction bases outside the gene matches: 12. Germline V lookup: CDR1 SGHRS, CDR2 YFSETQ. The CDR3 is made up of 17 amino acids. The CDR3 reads CASSLDPLKTGRQPQHF. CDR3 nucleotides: TGCGCCAGCAGCTTGGATCCCCTGAAGACAGGGCGTCAGCCCCAGCATTTT.

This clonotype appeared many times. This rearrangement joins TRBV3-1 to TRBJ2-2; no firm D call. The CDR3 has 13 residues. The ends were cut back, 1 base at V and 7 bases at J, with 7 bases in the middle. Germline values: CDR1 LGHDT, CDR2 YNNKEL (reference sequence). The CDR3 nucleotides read TGTGCCAGCAGCCAAGCAGCCGTCGGGGAGCTGTTTTTT. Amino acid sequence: CASSQAAVGELFF.

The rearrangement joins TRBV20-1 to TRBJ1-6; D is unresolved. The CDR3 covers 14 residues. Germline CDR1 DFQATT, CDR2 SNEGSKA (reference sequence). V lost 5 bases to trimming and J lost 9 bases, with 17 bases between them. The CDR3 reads CSAREPFGISPLHF. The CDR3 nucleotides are TGCAGTGCTCGGGAGCCTTTTGGAATTTCACCCCTCCACTTT.

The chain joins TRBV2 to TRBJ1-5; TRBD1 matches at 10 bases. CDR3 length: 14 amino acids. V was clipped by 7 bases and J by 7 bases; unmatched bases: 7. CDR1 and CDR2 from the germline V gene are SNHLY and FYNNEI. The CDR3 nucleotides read TGTGCCAGCACCCCGGGACAGGGGCACCAGCCCCAGCATTTT. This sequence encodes CASTPGQGHQPQHF. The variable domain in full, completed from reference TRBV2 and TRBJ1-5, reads EPEVTQTPSHQVTQMGQEVILRCVPISNHLYFYWYRQILGQKVEFLVSFYNNEISEKSEIFDDQFSVERPDGSNFTLKIRSTKLEDSAMYFCASTPGQGHQPQHFGDGTRLSIL.

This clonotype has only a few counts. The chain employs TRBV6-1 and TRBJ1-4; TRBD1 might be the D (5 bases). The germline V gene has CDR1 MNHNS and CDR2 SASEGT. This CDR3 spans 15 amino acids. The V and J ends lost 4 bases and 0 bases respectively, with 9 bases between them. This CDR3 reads CASSVGPATNEKLFF. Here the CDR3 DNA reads TGTGCCAGCAGTGTGGGGCCCGCAACTAATGAAAAACTGTTTTTT.

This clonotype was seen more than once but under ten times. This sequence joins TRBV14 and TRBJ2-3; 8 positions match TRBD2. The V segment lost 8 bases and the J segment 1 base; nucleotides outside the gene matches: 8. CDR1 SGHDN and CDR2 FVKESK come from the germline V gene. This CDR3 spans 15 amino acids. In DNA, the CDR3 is TGTGCCAGCGCAGGGCTAGCGGGCGGCACAGATACGCAGTATTTT. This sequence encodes CASAGLAGGTDTQYF.

Here the CDR3 reads CASSYSNTGVQYF. The CDR3 DNA reads as TGTGCCAGCAGTTACTCGAACACTGGGGTGCAGTACTTC. This chain uses TRBV6-5 with TRBJ2-7; D gene ambiguous. V lost 0 bases to trimming and J lost 9 bases, with 12 bases between them. Germline V gene sequence: CDR1 MNHEY, CDR2 SVGAGI. The CDR3 runs to 13 residues.

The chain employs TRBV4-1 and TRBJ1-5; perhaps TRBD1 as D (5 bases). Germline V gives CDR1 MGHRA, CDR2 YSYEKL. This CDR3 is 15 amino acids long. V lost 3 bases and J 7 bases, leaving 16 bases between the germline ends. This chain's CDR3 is CASSHPGGERQPQHF. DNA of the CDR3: TGCGCCAGCAGCCATCCCGGGGGGGAAAGGCAGCCCCAGCATTTT.

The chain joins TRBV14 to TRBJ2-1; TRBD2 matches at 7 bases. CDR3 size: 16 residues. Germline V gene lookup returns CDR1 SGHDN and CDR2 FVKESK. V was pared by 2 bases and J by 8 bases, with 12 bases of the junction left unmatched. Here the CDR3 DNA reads TGTGCCAGCAGCCAATTGGCTGGACTAGGTGGCGATGAGCAGTTCTTC. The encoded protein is CASSQLAGLGGDEQFF.

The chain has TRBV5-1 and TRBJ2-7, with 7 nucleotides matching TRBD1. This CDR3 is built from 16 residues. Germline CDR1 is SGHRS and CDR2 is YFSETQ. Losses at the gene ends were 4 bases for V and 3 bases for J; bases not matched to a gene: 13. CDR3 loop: CASSPMPGTAYYEQYF. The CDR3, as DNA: TGCGCCAGCAGCCCAATGCCCGGGACAGCATACTACGAGCAGTACTTC.

The CDR3 spells CASSPSARENNEQFF. The DNA of the CDR3 is TGTGCCAGCAGCCCGTCGGCTAGAGAAAACAATGAGCAGTTCTTC. The rearrangement uses TRBV4-2 and TRBJ2-1, with D uncertain. The CDR3 spans 15 residues. CDR1 is LGHNA, CDR2 YNFKEQ, per germline. V lost 4 bases, J lost 5 bases, and 15 bases lay in between.

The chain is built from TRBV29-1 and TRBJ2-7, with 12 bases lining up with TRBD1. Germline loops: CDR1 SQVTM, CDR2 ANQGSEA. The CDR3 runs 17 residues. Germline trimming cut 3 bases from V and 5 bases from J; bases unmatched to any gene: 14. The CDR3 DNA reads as TGCAGCGTTGACGGGACAGGGGGCCAGGTAGGTGCCCACGAGCAGTACTTC. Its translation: CSVDGTGGQVGAHEQYF.